The clone carrying this TCR beta chain was counted at least ten times. This entry comes from a study of kidney transplant recipient with SARS-CoV-2 infection. TCRdb re-derived calls from the reads in MiXCR, one entry per CDR3 protein. The repertoire has under 250,000 distinct CDR3 sequences, around 26% of them found once; the top ten carry less than 8.5%. The CDR3 runs to 17 residues. Germline values: CDR1 MNHEY, CDR2 SMNVEV (reference sequence). The V gene end was trimmed by 2 bases and the J gene end by 3 bases; junction bases not matched to a gene: 13. V and J are TRBV27 and TRBJ2-7; 7 bases line up with TRBD1. The receptor was derived from a male patient younger than 45 who had COVID-19 and was a kidney transplant recipient. A share of the T cells may be of graft donor origin. The source was a blood sample, collected at baseline and on day 111 from a kidney transplant recipient. CDR3 DNA: TGTGCCAGCAGTTTAACACTCAGACAGGGTAAGGGCTACGAGCAGTACTTC. Translating it yields CASSLTLRQGKGYEQYF.